Listed below are T cell receptor beta chains from one sample, sequenced in a study of PD-1 blockade in mismatch repair-deficient tumors. Sequenced by immunoSEQ multiplex PCR; TCRdb stores in-frame clones only, minus some. The sample has 100,000 to 150,000 clones, roughly 86% seen once. This specimen was peripheral blood, taken 44 weeks after starting pembrolizumab. The receptors come from an adult with mismatch repair-deficient cancer. CDR3s include the opening cysteine and the closing phenylalanine or tryptophan. The D gene is left open where the match is weak. The listing skips clone size in some rows; elsewhere it reads once, few, many or a size class.

>TRBD1|few|TRBJ2-7|TRBV19
TGTGCCAGTAGTATGGGACAGGGGGGCTACGAGCAGTACTTC
CASSMGQGGYEQYF
>TRBD2|NA|TRBJ2-7|TRBV7-9
TGTGCCAGCAGCCGGGGGGGAGGGTCCTACGAGCAGTACTTC
CASSRGGGSYEQYF
>NA|NA|TRBJ2-5|TRBV11-2
TGTGCCAGCAGCTTAAACCGTTTCGTGGAGACCCAGTACTTC
CASSLNRFVETQYF
>NA|NA|TRBJ2-1|TRBV4-3
TGCGCCAGCAGCCAAGTCCCCGCGCCACCTTCTTACAATGAGCAGTTCTTC
CASSQVPAPPSYNEQFF
>NA|NA|TRBJ1-1|TRBV20-1
TGCAGTGCCCCCGAACTAGAAGCTTTCTTT
CSAPELEAFF
>NA|NA|TRBJ2-3|TRBV7-2
TGTGCCAGCAGCTTAGAAGGGGCGAATACGCAGTATTTT
CASSLEGANTQYF
>TRBD2|NA|TRBJ2-1|TRBV28
TGTGCCAGCAGTTTTTCGGGGGGTTCTTATGAGCAGTTCTTC
CASSFSGGSYEQFF
>TRBD2|many|TRBJ2-7|TRBV4-2
TGTGCCAGCAGCCAAGGTCTAGCGGGAGGGCACGAGCAGTACTTC
CASSQGLAGGHEQYF
>NA|NA|TRBJ1-1|TRBV7-9
TGTGCCAGCAGCTTAGACAGCATGAACACTGAAGCTTTCTTT
CASSLDSMNTEAFF
>NA|NA|TRBJ2-5|TRBV27
TGTGCCAGCAGTCCCGACCCAACAGGTCACCAAGAGACCCAGTACTTC
CASSPDPTGHQETQYF
>NA|few|TRBJ2-7|TRBV27
TGTGCCAGCAGTGAGACCTTGGGATGGGAGCAGTACTTC
CASSETLGWEQYF
>NA|NA|TRBJ2-7|TRBV10-2
TGCGCCAGCAGTGCAGGGCAAGGCGGCGAGCAGTACTTC
CASSAGQGGEQYF
>NA|NA|TRBJ2-1|TRBV7-3
TGTGCCAGCAGCCCCATCGCGGCGCGGGACGGAGGGGATCCCTACAATGAGCAGTTCTTC
CASSPIAARDGGDPYNEQFF
>NA|few|TRBJ2-3|TRBV2
TGTGCCAGCAGTGAAGGCTTAGCTGTTGATACGCAGTATTTT
CASSEGLAVDTQYF
>NA|NA|TRBJ1-1|TRBV7-8
TGTGCCAGCACCTCCTATCTGAAGAACACTGAAGCTTTCTTT
CASTSYLKNTEAFF
>NA|once|TRBJ1-1|TRBV2
TGTGCCAGCAGTGAAGAAGTGGGTAGCGAAGCTTTCTTT
CASSEEVGSEAFF
>TRBD1|NA|TRBJ1-2|TRBV6-1
TGTGCCAGCAGCCGCGGACAGGGGGGCGACACCTTC
CASSRGQGGDTF
>NA|NA|TRBJ2-3|TRBV6-4
TGTGCCAGCAGTCGCCCCCGCACAGATACGCAGTATTTT
CASSRPRTDTQYF
>NA|NA|TRBJ2-2|TRBV4-2
TGTGCCAGCAGCCCTAACGCCGGGACAACGAACACCGGGGAGCTGTTTTTT
CASSPNAGTTNTGELFF
>NA|NA|TRBJ2-1|TRBV29-1
TGCAGCGTGACCACTTGGAATGAGCAGTTCTTC
CSVTTWNEQFF
>NA|NA|TRBJ2-1|TRBV27
TGTGCCAGCAGTTTATTAAACTACAATGAGCAGTTCTTC
CASSLLNYNEQFF
>NA|NA|TRBJ2-7|TRBV7-2
TGTGCCAGCAGCTCCTGGGGTATATCGGACGAGCAGTACTTC
CASSSWGISDEQYF
>NA|once|TRBJ1-2|TRBV10-3
TGTGCCATCAGTGCCATCCCGGGCGCCGGGAACTATGGCTACACCTTC
CAISAIPGAGNYGYTF
>NA|NA|TRBJ2-5|TRBV5-6
TGTGCCAGCAGCTTGTACGAGACCCAGTACTTC
CASSLYETQYF
>NA|NA|TRBJ2-3|TRBV6-6
TGTGCCAGCAACTCCCCCTCCATGGCAGATACGCAGTATTTT
CASNSPSMADTQYF
>NA|NA|TRBJ2-4|TRBV9
TGTGCCAGCAGCGTAGCTTTCGGGGCTGACATTCAGTACTTC
CASSVAFGADIQYF
>NA|NA|TRBJ2-3|TRBV2
TGTGCCAGCAGTCCGGAGGCCAATACGCAGTATTTT
CASSPEANTQYF
>TRBD1|NA|TRBJ2-5|TRBV5-1
TGCGCCAGCAGCTGGGACAGGGCCGGGGAGACCCAGTACTTC
CASSWDRAGETQYF
>TRBD1|NA|TRBJ1-3|TRBV29-1
TGCAGCGGGGGACAGGGGCCAAACACCATATATTTT
CSGGQGPNTIYF
>NA|NA|TRBJ2-7|TRBV4-3
TGCGCCAGCAGCCAAGTGGTAGGGTGGGACGAGCAGTACTTC
CASSQVVGWDEQYF
>NA|NA|TRBJ1-5|TRBV21-1
TGTGCCAGCTCGAGCTATGGGAGGATGAGGTATAGCAATCAGCCCCAGCATTTT
CASSSYGRMRYSNQPQHF
>NA|NA|TRBJ2-2|TRBV13
TGTGCCAGCAGACCGGGGGGCAGGTCCGGGGAGCTGTTTTTT
CASRPGGRSGELFF